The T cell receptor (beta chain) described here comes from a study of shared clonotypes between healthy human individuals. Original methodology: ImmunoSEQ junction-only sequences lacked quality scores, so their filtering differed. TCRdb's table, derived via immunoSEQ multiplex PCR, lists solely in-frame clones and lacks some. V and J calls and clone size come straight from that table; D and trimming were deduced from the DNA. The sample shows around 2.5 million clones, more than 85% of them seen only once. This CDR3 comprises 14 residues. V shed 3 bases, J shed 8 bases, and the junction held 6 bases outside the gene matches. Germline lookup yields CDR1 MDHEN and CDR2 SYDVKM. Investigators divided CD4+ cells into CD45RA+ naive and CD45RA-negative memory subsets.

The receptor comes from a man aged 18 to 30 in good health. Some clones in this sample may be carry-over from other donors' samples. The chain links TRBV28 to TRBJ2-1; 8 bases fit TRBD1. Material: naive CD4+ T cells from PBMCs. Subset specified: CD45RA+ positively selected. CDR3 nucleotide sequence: TGTGCCAGCAGTTTCGTTCCAGGGGGCCATGAGCAGTTCTTC. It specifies CASSFVPGGHEQFF.